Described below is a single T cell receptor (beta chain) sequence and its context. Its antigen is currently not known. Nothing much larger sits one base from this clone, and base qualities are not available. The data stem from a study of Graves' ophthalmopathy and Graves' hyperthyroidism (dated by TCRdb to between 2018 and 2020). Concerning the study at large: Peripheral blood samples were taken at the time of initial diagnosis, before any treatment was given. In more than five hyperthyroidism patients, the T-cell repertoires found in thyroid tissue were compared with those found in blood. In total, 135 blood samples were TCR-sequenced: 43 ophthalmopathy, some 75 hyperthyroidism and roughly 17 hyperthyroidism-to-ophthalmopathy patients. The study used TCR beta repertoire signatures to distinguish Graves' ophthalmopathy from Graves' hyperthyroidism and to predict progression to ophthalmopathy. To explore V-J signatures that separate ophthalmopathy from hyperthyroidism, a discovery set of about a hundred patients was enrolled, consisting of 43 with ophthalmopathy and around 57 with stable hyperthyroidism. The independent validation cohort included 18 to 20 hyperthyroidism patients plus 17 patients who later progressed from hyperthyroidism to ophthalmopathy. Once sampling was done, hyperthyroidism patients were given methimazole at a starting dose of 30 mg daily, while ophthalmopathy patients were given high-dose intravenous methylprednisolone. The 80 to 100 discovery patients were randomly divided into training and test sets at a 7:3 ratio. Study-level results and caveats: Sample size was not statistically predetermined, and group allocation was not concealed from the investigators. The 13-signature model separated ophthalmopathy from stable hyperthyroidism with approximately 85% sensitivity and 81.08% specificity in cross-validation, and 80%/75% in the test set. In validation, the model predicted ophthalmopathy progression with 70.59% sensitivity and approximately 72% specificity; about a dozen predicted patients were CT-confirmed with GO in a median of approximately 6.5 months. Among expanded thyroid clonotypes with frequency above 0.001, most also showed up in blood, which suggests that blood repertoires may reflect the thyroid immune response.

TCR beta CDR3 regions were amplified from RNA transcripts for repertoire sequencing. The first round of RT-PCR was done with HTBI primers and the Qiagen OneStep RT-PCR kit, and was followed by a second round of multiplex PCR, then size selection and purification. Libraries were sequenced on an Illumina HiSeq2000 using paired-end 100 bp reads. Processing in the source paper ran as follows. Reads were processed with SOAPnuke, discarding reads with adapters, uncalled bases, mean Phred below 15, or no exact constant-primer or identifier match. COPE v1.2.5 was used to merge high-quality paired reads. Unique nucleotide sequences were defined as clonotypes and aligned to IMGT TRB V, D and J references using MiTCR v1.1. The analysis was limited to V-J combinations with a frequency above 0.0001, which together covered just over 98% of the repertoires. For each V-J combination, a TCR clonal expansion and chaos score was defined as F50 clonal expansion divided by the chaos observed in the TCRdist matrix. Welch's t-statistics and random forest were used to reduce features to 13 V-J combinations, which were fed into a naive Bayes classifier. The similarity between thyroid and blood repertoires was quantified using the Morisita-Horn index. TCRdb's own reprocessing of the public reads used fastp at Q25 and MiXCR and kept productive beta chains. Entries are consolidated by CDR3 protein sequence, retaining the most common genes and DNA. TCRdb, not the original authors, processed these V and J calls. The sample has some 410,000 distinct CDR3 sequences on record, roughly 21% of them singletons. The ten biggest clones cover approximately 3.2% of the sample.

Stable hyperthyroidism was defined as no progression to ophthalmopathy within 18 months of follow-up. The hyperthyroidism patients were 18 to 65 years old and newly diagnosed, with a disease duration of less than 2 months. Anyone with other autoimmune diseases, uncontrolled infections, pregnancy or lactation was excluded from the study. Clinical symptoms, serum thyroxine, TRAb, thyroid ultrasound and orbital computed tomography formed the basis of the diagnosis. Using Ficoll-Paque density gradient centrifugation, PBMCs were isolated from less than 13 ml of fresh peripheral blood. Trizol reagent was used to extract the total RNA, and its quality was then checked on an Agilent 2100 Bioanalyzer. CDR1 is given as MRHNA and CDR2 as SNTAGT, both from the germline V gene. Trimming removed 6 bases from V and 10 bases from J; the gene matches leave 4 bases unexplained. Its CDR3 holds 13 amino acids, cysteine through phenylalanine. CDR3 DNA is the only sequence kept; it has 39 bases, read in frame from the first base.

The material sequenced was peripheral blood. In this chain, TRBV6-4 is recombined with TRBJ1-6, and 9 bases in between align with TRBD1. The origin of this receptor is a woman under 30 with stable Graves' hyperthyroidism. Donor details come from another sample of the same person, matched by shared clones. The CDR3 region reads CASRTGGQSPLHF. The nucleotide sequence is TGTGCCAGCAGGACAGGGGGTCAATCACCCCTCCACTTT.